The next 15 T cell receptor beta chains were all read from a single sample in a study of OX40 agonist ivuxolimab in advanced cancers. Library preparation employed the immunoSEQ multiplex PCR assay. The source is immuneACCESS, and TCRdb retained only in-frame sequences with V and J called. Part of the clones is not carried over; for the studies checked, unresolved V genes explain less than half of this, and the remainder is unexplained. Counted in this sample were approximately 90,000 clones; about 89% of them appeared once. The biggest ten clones account for around 1.5% of the sample. Sample: CD4+ or CD8+ T cells sorted from blood, taken in a trial of the OX40 agonist ivuxolimab. Every receptor here comes from an adult with an advanced solid tumor such as melanoma, head and neck, liver or kidney cancer.

Points on this clone: Germline is not matched at one junction end, which may reflect a read error. The V call is TRBV2, the J call TRBJ2-7, with a possible D match to TRBD2 (6 bases). Germline assignment: CDR1 SNHLY and CDR2 FYNNEI. This CDR3 is built from 14 residues. CDR3 amino acids: CASVLGREKPLGNF. CDR3 bases: TGTGCCAGCGTCTTGGGACGGGAGAAACCTCTCGGAAACTTC.

V and J are TRBV7-9 and TRBJ2-7, with TRBD2 matching over 12 bases. The CDR3 spans 15 residues. Germline trimming cut 5 bases from V and 4 bases from J; bases unmatched to any gene: 6. Germline-derived CDR1 and CDR2 are SEHNR and FQNEAQ (reference sequence). CDR3 DNA sequence: TGTGCCAGCAGCCCTAGCGGGAGGGCCAGGTACGAGCAGTACTTC. Protein sequence: CASSPSGRARYEQYF.

The chain recombines TRBV6-4 with TRBJ1-5; the D gene is possibly TRBD1 (6 bases). V was trimmed by 4 bases and J by 4 bases, leaving 17 bases between them. The CDR3 totals 16 residues. The germline CDR1 and CDR2 sequences are MRHNA and SNTAGT. CDR3 region: CASSALDRWDNQPQHF. CDR3 bases: TGTGCCAGCAGTGCCCTTGACAGGTGGGATAATCAGCCCCAGCATTTT.

The chain is built from TRBV14 and TRBJ2-5, with D unclear. The CDR3 runs to 14 residues. The V end was cut by 4 bases, the J end by 5 bases, with 14 bases between. The V gene's germline CDR1 is SGHDN and CDR2 FVKESK. The CDR3 DNA sequence: TGTGCCAGCAGCCTCACGGACCGGCGGGAGACCCAGTACTTC. Its translation is CASSLTDRRETQYF.

This chain joins TRBV7-2 and TRBJ2-7, with a possible D match to TRBD1 (5 bases). Germline CDR1 and CDR2: SGHTA and FQGNSA. The CDR3 runs to 13 residues. V was cut by 1 base and J by 3 bases, with 7 bases left in between. CDR3 sequence reads: CASSLGGNYEQYF. The CDR3, as DNA: TGTGCCAGCAGCTTAGGGGGCAACTACGAGCAGTACTTC. Combining the CDR3 with reference TRBV7-2 and TRBJ2-7 gives the whole variable domain GAGVSQSPSNKVTEKGKDVELRCDPISGHTALYWYRQSLGQGLEFLIYFQGNSAPDKSGLPSDRFSAERTGGSVSTLTIQRTQQEDSAVYLCASSLGGNYEQYFGPGTRLTVT.

The V call is TRBV30, the J call TRBJ2-7; TRBD1 matches 7 bases. The CDR3 has 12 amino acids. CDR1 and CDR2 from the germline V gene are GTSNPN and SVGIG (reference sequence). V lost 2 bases and J lost 3; bases outside the gene matches: 1. The CDR3 DNA reads as TGTGCCTGGAGTCGGGACAGCTACGAGCAGTACTTC. Protein product: CAWSRDSYEQYF.

A note on this clone: Other nucleotide sequences from this sample produce the same CDR3. V gene TRBV27 combines with J gene TRBJ2-3, with 7 bases that match TRBD1. The germline CDR1 and CDR2 sequences are MNHEY and SMNVEV (reference sequence). The V and J ends lost 5 bases and 1 base, in that order; junction bases with no gene match: 9. The CDR3 has 16 amino acids. The DNA of the CDR3 is TGTGCCAGCAGTCCATGGGGGCAGGGGGGCACAGATACGCAGTATTTT. It yields the protein CASSPWGQGGTDTQYF.

This clone was observed a handful of times. The chain links TRBV5-6 to TRBJ1-1; D is ambiguous. CDR3 size: 12 residues. V lost 1 base and J lost 4, with 5 bases in between. CDR1 is SGHDT and CDR2 is YYEEEE in the germline V gene. Here the CDR3 reads CASSLSSTEAFF. The CDR3 nucleotides are TGTGCCAGCAGCTTGAGTAGCACTGAAGCTTTCTTT.

The chain employs TRBV19 and TRBJ1-2, with D possibly TRBD1 on 5 matching bases. CDR3 length: 15 residues. Per the germline V gene, CDR1 is LNHDA and CDR2 is SQIVND (reference sequence). Trimming stripped 3 bases from V and 2 bases from J, with 13 bases between. The CDR3 protein is CASSIRAGINYGYTF. The DNA of the CDR3 is TGTGCCAGTAGTATTCGTGCAGGGATAAACTATGGCTACACCTTC.

The chain joins TRBV25-1 to TRBJ2-5, with 7 bases fitting TRBD2. The CDR3 sequence is 13 residues long. Germline values: CDR1 MGHDK, CDR2 SYGVNS. V lost 6 bases and J lost 5; bases outside the gene matches: 6. CDR3 region: CASSPVGGETQYF. CDR3 DNA sequence: TGTGCCAGCAGCCCGGTCGGGGGGGAGACCCAGTACTTC. The full variable domain, completed using reference TRBV25-1 and TRBJ2-5, is EADIYQTPRYLVIGTGKKITLECSQTMGHDKMYWYQQDPGMELHLIHYSYGVNSTEKGDLSSESTVSRIRTEHFPLTLESARPSHTSQYLCASSPVGGETQYFGPGTRLLVL.

This clone was recorded a few times. V usage is TRBV6-1 and J usage is TRBJ1-5, with D uncertain. CDR1 and CDR2 from the germline V gene are MNHNS and SASEGT. The V gene lost 2 bases and the J gene lost 6 bases, with 8 bases spanning the gap. The CDR3 spans 13 residues. CDR3 DNA: TGTGCCAGCAGTGAATTCGGTGGTCAGCCCCAGCATTTT. Its translation is CASSEFGGQPQHF.

The chain joins TRBV11-2 to TRBJ1-1; 8 positions agree with TRBD1. The germline CDR1 and CDR2 sequences are SGHAT and FQNNGV. The V gene end was trimmed by 5 bases and the J gene end by 2 bases; junction bases not matched to a gene: 4. The CDR3 length is 14 residues. The CDR3 loop is CASSQGAYNTEAFF. CDR3 sequence (DNA): TGTGCCAGCAGCCAGGGGGCATACAACACTGAAGCTTTCTTT.

A single count supports this clone. The chain recombines TRBV27 with TRBJ2-1; 8 bases agree with TRBD2. Germline CDR1 MNHEY, CDR2 SMNVEV (reference sequence). Losses at the gene ends were 3 bases for V and 4 bases for J; bases not matched to a gene: 2. This CDR3 comprises 14 residues. The CDR3 coding sequence is TGTGCCAGCAGTTTTAGCGGGGCATACAATGAGCAGTTCTTC. Its protein product is CASSFSGAYNEQFF.

The chain couples TRBV18 to TRBJ2-7; TRBD2 agrees at 10 bases. After removal of 4 bases from V and 2 bases from J, the junction contained 8 bases not matched to a gene. The CDR3 spans 16 residues. Germline V gene data show CDR1 as KGHSH and CDR2 as LQKENI. Here the CDR3 reads CASSQFLAGETYEQYF. The CDR3 region has the DNA TGTGCCAGCTCACAGTTCCTAGCGGGAGAAACCTACGAGCAGTACTTC.

The chain joins TRBV7-2 to TRBJ2-1, with 8 bases fitting TRBD2. This CDR3 has 16 amino acids. Germline CDR1 SGHTA, CDR2 FQGNSA. V was pared by 3 bases and J by 7 bases, with 11 bases of the junction left unmatched. The CDR3 sequence is CASSLRRGAPPNEQFF. The CDR3 DNA sequence: TGTGCCAGCAGCTTGAGGCGGGGGGCTCCTCCTAATGAGCAGTTCTTC.